This T cell receptor beta chain stems from a study of T cell responses to AZD1222 COVID-19 vaccine. Study-level results: Most donors were white British and more were female, and clonal diversity was possibly underestimated. Elevations in Spike-specific TCR breadth and depth followed administration of two AZD1222 doses. Reports indicate that nearly half of spike-specific TCRs are directed at unmutated variant regions.

Only in-frame clones appear in the TCRdb table, and some are missing; sequencing was by immunoSEQ multiplex PCR. Of approximately 110,000 clones listed, roughly 87% are singletons. This CDR3 is 13 amino acids long. The germline CDR1 and CDR2 sequences are SGHDT and YYEEEE. V lost 4 bases, J lost 5 bases, and 4 bases stayed unmatched. As concerns this clone: What it recognizes is unknown.

The genes are TRBV5-6 and TRBJ1-2; TRBD1 agrees at 8 bases. The sample consisted of peripheral blood, taken on day 0 of AZD1222 vaccination. The TCR sequence derives from an adult in good health. The CDR3 loop is CASSQQGVYGYTF. DNA of the CDR3: TGTGCCAGCAGCCAACAGGGGGTATATGGCTACACCTTC.